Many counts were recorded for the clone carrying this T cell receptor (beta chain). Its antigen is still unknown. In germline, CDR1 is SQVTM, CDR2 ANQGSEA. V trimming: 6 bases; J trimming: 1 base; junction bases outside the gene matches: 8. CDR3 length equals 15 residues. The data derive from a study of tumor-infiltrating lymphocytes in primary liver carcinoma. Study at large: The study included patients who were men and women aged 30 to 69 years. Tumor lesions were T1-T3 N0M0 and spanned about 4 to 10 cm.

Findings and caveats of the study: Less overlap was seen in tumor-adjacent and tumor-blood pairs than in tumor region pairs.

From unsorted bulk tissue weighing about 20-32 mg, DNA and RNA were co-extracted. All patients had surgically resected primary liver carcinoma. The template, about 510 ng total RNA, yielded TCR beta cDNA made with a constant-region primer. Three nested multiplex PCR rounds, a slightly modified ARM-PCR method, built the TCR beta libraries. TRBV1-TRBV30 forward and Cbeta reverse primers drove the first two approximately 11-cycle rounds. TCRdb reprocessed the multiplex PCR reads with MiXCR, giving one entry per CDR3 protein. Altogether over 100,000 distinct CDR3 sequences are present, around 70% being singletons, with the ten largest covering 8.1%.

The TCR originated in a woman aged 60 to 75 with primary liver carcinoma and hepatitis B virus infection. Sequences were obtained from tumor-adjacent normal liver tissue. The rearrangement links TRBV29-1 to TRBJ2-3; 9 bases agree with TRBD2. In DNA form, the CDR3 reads TGCAGCGTCGCACGACTAGCGGCCCGCACAGATACGCAGTATTTT. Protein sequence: CSVARLAARTDTQYF.